Detailed here is one TCR beta chain. Its antigen is not known. This sample is drawn from a study of T cell repertoires in cytomegalovirus infection. Via MiXCR, TCRdb re-called the reads, giving one row per CDR3 protein. Among about 220,000 distinct CDR3 sequences listed, around 35% were seen once. The CDR3 spans 12 residues. Trimming took 0 bases from V and 2 from J, leaving 2 bases between them. Germline V CDR1 and CDR2: WNHNN, SYGVQD (reference sequence). The origin of this receptor is a human donor in good health (CMV status not recorded). Some clones in this sample may be carry-over from other donors' samples. The chain uses TRBV10-1 and TRBJ2-7; unclear D gene. Sequencing was performed on CD8+ T cells from cultured PBMCs, taken from culture after CMV antigen stimulation. The DNA of the CDR3 is TGCGCCAGCAGTGAGTCCCCCTACGAGCAGTACTTC. Its translation is CASSESPYEQYF.